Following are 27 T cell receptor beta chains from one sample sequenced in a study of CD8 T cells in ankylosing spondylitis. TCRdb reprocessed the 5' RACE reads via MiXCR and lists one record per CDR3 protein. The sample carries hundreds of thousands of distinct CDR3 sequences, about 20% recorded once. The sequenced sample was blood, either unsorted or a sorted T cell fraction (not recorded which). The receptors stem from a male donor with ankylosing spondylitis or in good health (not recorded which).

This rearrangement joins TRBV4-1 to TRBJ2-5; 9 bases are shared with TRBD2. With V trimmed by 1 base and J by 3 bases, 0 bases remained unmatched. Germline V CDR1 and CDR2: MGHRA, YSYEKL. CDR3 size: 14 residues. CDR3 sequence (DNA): TGCGCCAGCAGCCAAGCTAGCGGGAAAGAGACCCAGTACTTC. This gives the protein CASSQASGKETQYF.

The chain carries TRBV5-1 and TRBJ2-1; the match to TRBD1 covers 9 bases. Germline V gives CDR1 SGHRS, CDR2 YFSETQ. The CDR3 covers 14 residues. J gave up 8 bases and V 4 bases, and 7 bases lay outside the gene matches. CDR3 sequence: CASSTGQGTHEQFF. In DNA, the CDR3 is TGCGCCAGCAGCACGGGACAGGGTACCCATGAGCAGTTCTTC.

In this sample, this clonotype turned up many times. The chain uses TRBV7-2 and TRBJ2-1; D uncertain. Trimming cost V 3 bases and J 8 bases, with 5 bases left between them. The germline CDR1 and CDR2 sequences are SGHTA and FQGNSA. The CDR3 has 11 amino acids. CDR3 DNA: TGTGCCAGCAGCTTTTACGATGAGCAGTTCTTC. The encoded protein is CASSFYDEQFF.

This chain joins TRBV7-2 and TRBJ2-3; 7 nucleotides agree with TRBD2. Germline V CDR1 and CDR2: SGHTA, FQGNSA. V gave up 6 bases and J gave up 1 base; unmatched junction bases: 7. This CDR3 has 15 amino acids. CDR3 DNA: TGTGCCAGCAGTACGGGGGGTCTACGCACAGATACGCAGTATTTT. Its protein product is CASSTGGLRTDTQYF.

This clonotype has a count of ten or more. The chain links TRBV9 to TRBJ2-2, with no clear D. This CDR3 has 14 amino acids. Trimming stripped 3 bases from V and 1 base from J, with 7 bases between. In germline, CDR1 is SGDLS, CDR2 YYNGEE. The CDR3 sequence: CASSAHLNTGELFF. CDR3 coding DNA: TGTGCCAGCAGCGCGCACCTGAACACCGGGGAGCTGTTTTTT.

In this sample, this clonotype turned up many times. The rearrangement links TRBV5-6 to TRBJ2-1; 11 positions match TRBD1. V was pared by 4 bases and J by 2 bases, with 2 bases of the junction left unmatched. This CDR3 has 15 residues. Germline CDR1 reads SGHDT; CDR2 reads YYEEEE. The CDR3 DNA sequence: TGTGCCAGCAGCCGGACAGGGGGCGCCTACAATGAGCAGTTCTTC. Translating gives CASSRTGGAYNEQFF.

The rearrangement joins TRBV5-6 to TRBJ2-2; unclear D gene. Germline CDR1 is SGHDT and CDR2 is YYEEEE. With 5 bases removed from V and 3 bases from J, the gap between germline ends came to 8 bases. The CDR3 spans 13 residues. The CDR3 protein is CASRPEYTGELFF. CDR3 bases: TGTGCCAGCAGGCCAGAGTACACCGGGGAGCTGTTTTTT. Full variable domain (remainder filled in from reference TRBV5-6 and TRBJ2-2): DAGVTQSPTHLIKTRGQQVTLRCSPKSGHDTVSWYQQALGQGPQFIFQYYEEEERQRGNFPDRFSGHQFPNYSSELNVNALLLGDSALYLCASRPEYTGELFFGEGSRLTVL.

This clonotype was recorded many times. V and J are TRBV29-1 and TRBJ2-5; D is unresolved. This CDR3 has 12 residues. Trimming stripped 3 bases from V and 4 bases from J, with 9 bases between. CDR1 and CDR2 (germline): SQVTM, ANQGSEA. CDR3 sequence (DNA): TGCAGCGTTGATGGGAAAGGAGAGACCCAGTACTTC. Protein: CSVDGKGETQYF.

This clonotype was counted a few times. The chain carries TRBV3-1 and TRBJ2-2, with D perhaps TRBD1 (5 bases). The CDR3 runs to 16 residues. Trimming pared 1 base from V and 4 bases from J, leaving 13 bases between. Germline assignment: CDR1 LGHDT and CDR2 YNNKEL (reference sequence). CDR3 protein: CASSQVPGKSTGELFF. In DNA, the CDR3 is TGTGCCAGCAGCCAAGTGCCAGGGAAGAGCACCGGGGAGCTGTTTTTT. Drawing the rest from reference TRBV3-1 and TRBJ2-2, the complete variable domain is DTAVSQTPKYLVTQMGNDKSIKCEQNLGHDTMYWYKQDSKKFLKIMFSYNNKELIINETVPNRFSPKSPDKAHLNLHINSLELGDSAVYFCASSQVPGKSTGELFFGEGSRLTVL.

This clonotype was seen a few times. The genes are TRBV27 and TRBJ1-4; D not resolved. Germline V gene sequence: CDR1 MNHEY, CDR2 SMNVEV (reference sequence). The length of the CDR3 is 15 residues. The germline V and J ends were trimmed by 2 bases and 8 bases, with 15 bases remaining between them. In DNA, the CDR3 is TGTGCCAGCAGTTTAAGGTCCGACCAGCGGGAAAAACTGTTTTTT. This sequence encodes CASSLRSDQREKLFF.

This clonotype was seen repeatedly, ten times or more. Here the CDR3 DNA reads TGCAGTGCAACCTCGGGACTAACCTACAATGAGCAGTTCTTC. This encodes CSATSGLTYNEQFF. The chain uses TRBV20-1 and TRBJ2-1, with 7 bases matching TRBD2. The junction had 7 bases not matched to a gene; V was cut back by 6 bases and J by 2 bases. Germline V gene data show CDR1 as DFQATT and CDR2 as SNEGSKA (reference sequence). The CDR3 has 14 amino acids.

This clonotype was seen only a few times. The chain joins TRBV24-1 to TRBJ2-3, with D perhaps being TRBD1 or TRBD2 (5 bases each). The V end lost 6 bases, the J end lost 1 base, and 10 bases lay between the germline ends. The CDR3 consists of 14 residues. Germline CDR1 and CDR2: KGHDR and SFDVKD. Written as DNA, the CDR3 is TGTGCCACCAGTCAAGAGGGGCGCACAGATACGCAGTATTTT. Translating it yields CATSQEGRTDTQYF.

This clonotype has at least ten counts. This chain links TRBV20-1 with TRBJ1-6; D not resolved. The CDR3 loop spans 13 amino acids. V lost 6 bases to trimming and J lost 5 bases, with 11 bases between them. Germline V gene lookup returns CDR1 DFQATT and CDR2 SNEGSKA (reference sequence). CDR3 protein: CSATVPNNSPLHF. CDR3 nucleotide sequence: TGCAGTGCCACGGTCCCGAATAATTCACCCCTCCACTTT.

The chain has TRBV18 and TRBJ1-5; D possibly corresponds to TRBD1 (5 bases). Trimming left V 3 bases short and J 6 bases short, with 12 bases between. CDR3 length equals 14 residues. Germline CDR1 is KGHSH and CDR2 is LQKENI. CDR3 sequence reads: CASSPGPGGQPQHF. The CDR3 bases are TGTGCCAGCTCACCTGGACCGGGGGGTCAGCCCCAGCATTTT.

CDR3: CASSETGRGGSYNEQFF. Here the CDR3 DNA reads TGTGCCAGCAGTGAAACAGGCAGGGGAGGCTCCTACAATGAGCAGTTCTTC. The rearrangement links TRBV2 to TRBJ2-1; D tentatively fits TRBD1 or TRBD2 (6 bases each). Trimming stripped 2 bases from V and 0 bases from J, with 14 bases between. This CDR3 contains 17 residues. Germline V gene lookup returns CDR1 SNHLY and CDR2 FYNNEI.

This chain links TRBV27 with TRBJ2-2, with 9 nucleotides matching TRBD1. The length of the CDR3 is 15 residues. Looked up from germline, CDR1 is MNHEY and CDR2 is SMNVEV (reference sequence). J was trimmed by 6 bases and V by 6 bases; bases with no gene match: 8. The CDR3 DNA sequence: TGTGCCAGCAGAGCCGAACAGGGGGCGGCCGGGGAGCTGTTTTTT. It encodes CASRAEQGAAGELFF.

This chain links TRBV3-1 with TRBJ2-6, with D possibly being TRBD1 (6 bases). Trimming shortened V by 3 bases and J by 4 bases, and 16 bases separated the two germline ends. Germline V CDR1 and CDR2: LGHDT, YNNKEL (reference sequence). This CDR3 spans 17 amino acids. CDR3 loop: CASSQGDTTTGANVLTF. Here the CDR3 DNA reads TGTGCCAGCAGCCAGGGGGACACAACTACAGGGGCCAACGTCCTGACTTTC.

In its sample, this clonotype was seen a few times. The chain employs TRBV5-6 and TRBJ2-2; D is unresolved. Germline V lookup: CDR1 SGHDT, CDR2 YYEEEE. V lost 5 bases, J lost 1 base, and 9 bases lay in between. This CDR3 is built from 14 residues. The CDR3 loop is CASRLDGNTGELFF. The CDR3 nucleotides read TGTGCCAGCAGACTCGACGGGAACACCGGGGAGCTGTTTTTT.

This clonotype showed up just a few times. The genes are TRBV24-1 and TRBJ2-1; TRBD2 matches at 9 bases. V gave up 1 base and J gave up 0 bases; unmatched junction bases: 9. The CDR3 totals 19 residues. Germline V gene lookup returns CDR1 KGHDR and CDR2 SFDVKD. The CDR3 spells CATSDLSGGPISSYNEQFF. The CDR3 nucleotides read TGTGCCACCAGTGATTTAAGCGGGGGGCCTATAAGCTCCTACAATGAGCAGTTCTTC.

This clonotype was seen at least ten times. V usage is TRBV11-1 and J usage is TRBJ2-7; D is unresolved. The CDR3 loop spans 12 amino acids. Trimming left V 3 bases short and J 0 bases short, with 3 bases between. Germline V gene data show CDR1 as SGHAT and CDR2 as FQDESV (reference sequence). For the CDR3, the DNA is TGTGCCAGCAGCTTCGACTCCTACGAGCAGTACGTC. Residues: CASSFDSYEQYV.

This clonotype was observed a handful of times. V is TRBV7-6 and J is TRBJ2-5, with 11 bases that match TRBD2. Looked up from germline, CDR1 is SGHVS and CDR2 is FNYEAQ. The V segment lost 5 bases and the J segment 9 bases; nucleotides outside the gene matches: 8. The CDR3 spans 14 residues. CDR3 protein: CASSTGTSGWAQYF. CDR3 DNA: TGTGCCAGCAGCACCGGGACTAGCGGTTGGGCCCAGTACTTC. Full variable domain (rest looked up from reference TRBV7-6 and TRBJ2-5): GAGVSQSPRYKVTKRGQDVALRCDPISGHVSLYWYRQALGQGPEFLTYFNYEAQQDKSGLPNDRFSAERPEGSISTLTIQRTEQRDSAMYRCASSTGTSGWAQYFGPGTRLLVL.

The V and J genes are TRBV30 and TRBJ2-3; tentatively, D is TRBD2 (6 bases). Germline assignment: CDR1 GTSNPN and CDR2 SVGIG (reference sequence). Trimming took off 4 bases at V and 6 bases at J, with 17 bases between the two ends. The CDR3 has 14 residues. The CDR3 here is CAWTRLGAMDTQYF. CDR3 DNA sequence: TGTGCCTGGACAAGACTAGGGGCTATGGATACGCAGTATTTT. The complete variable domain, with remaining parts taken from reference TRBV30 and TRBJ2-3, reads SQTIHQWPATLVQPVGSPLSLECTVEGTSNPNLYWYRQAAGRGLQLLFYSVGIGQISSEVPQNLSASRPQDRQFILSSKKLLLSDSGFYLCAWTRLGAMDTQYFGPGTRLTVL.

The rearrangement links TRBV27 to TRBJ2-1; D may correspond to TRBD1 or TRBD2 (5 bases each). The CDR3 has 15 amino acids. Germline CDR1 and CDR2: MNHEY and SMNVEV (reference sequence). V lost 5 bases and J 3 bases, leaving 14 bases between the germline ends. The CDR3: CASSPRWGNYNEQFF. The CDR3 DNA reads TGTGCCAGCAGTCCTCGGTGGGGGAACTACAATGAGCAGTTCTTC.

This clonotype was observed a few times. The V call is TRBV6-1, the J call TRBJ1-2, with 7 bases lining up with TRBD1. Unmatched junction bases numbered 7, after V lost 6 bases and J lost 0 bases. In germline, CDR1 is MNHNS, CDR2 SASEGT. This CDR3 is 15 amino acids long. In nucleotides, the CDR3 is TGTGCCAGCAGCGCTCCGGGACAGACTAACTATGGCTACACCTTC. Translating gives CASSAPGQTNYGYTF.

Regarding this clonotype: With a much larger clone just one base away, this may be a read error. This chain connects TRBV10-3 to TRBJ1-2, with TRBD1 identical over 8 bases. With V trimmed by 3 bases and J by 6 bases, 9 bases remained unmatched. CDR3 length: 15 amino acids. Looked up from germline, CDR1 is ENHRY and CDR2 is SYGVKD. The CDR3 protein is CAISDTEDRANGYTF. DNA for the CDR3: TGTGCCATCAGTGACACCGAGGACAGGGCCAATGGCTACACCTTC.

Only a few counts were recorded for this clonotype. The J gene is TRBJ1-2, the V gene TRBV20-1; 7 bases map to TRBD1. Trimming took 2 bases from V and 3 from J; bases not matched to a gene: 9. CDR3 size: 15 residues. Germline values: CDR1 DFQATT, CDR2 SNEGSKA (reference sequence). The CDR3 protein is CSARRDSRGDYGYTF. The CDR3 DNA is TGCAGTGCTAGACGGGACAGCCGCGGGGACTATGGCTACACCTTC.

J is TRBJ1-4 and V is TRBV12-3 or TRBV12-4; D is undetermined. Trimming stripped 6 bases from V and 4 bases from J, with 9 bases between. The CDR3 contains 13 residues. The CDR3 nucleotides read TGTGCCAGCAGCTCGGGTAGTAATGAAAAACTGTTTTTT. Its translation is CASSSGSNEKLFF.